The sequence of this TCR beta chain was determined in a study of glioma-infiltrating T cells after dendritic cell vaccination. Time point here: after dendritic cell vaccination, including at tumor progression/relapse. The primer mix had 60 V beta and 13 J beta primers. Assay used: immunoSEQ multiplex PCR; TCRdb lists only in-frame clones, some missing. The data hold about 25,000 clones, with roughly 91% observed a single time. This CDR3 is built from 13 residues. V gave up 8 bases and J gave up 0 bases, with 10 bases separating them. Germline CDR1 is SNHLY and CDR2 is FYNNEI. The rearrangement uses TRBV2 and TRBJ1-1, with D possibly matching TRBD1 (5 bases). The sequencing used blood, collected after dendritic cell vaccination. The clonotype comes from a human donor with glioblastoma. CDR3: CASGGEMNTEAFF. The CDR3 bases are TGTGCCAGCGGAGGGGAAATGAACACTGAAGCTTTCTTT.